The clone carrying this T cell receptor beta chain occurred a few times. The CDR3 totals 15 residues. Germline values: CDR1 KGHSH, CDR2 LQKENI. V was pared by 2 bases and J by 1 base, with 8 bases between. These data originate in a study of blood T cell repertoires in COVID-19. Assay used: immunoSEQ multiplex PCR; TCRdb lists only in-frame clones, some missing. This sample has around 200,000 clones, with over 70% found just once. The source of this sequence is a woman in her seventies with acute or convalescent COVID-19. This rearrangement joins TRBV18 to TRBJ1-4; TRBD1 is a possible D gene (6 bases). Material: peripheral blood. CDR3 loop: CASSPMTGTNEKLFF. In DNA form, the CDR3 reads TGTGCCAGCTCACCAATGACAGGAACTAATGAAAAACTGTTTTTT.